This T cell receptor beta chain stems from a study of blood T cell repertoires in COVID-19. At the level of the study: The United States, Italy and Spain provided the acute and convalescent COVID-19 samples. T cells, B-cell-depleted T cells, or PBMCs provided the cDNA or gDNA that served as material.

Authors' processing steps: Cell counts per sample came from amplifying reference gene primers. TCRdb's table, derived via immunoSEQ multiplex PCR, lists solely in-frame clones and lacks some. Clonal size and the V and J genes are those of that table, whereas D and trimming came from the DNA. The sample shows approximately 150,000 clones, around 90% of them seen only once. With V trimmed by 3 bases and J by 3 bases, 6 bases remained unmatched. This CDR3 region has 15 residues. Germline V gene data show CDR1 as LNHNV and CDR2 as YYDKDF (reference sequence). The source of this sequence is a woman aged 50 to 65 with acute or convalescent COVID-19. The rearrangement links TRBV15 to TRBJ2-7, with TRBD2 matching over 9 bases. Sequencing was carried out using peripheral blood. The CDR3 DNA reads as TGTGCCACCAGCAGGGGAGGGACTAGCAGCTACGAGCAGTACTTC. Residues: CATSRGGTSSYEQYF.